The 18 T cell receptor beta chains reported below all come from one sample, sequenced in a study of blood T cell repertoires in COVID-19. TCRdb's table, derived via immunoSEQ multiplex PCR, lists solely in-frame clones and lacks some. The sample contains 290,000 or so clones, approximately 80% of which appear only once. The sequencing sample was made of PBMCs or T cells enriched from blood (not recorded which). The receptors stem from a man aged 35 to 55 who had been exposed to COVID-19.

There are a few counts of this clone. The gene calls are TRBV16 and TRBJ2-3; D may be TRBD2 (5 bases). The germline V gene encodes CDR1 KGHSY and CDR2 FQNENV. V was pared by 0 bases and J by 4 bases, with 11 bases between. This CDR3 is built from 15 residues. Here the CDR3 reads CASSQSRGTADTQYF. The DNA of the CDR3 is TGTGCCAGCAGCCAATCCCGGGGAACGGCAGATACGCAGTATTTT.

The genes are TRBV5-8 and TRBJ1-1; possible D gene TRBD1, 6 bases. Germline CDR1 reads SGHTS; CDR2 reads YDEGEE. This CDR3 comprises 14 residues. V was clipped by 4 bases and J by 5 bases, with 15 bases between them. The CDR3: CASSIRGGRTEAFF. The CDR3 DNA reads TGTGCCAGCAGCATAAGGGGGGGGCGGACTGAAGCTTTCTTT.

V and J are TRBV11-2 and TRBJ2-1; 10 bases agree with TRBD2. Germline V gene sequence: CDR1 SGHAT, CDR2 FQNNGV. Trimming cost V 6 bases and J 0 bases; bases outside gene matches: 2. The CDR3 spans 15 residues. CDR3 nucleotide sequence: TGTGCCAGCAGGGCTAGCGGGAGCTCCTACAATGAGCAGTTCTTC. This codes for CASRASGSSYNEQFF. The whole variable domain, remainder taken from reference TRBV11-2 and TRBJ2-1, is EAGVAQSPRYKIIEKRQSVAFWCNPISGHATLYWYQQILGQGPKLLIQFQNNGVVDDSQLPKDRFSAERLKGVDSTLKIQPAKLEDSAVYLCASRASGSSYNEQFFGPGTRLTVL.

The chain combines TRBV4-1 with TRBJ1-1; a weak D match, TRBD1 (6 bases). This CDR3 contains 14 residues. Germline V gives CDR1 MGHRA, CDR2 YSYEKL. The V end lost 0 bases, the J end lost 6 bases, and 11 bases lay between the germline ends. CDR3 sequence: CASSQEGRGSEAFF. CDR3 DNA sequence: TGCGCCAGCAGCCAAGAAGGCAGGGGTTCTGAAGCTTTCTTT.

On this clone itself: This specimen includes other DNA sequences encoding the same CDR3. The CDR3 region has the DNA TGCAGCGTCCGTGGAGATGGCTACACCTTC. Translated: CSVRGDGYTF. The rearrangement links TRBV29-1 to TRBJ1-2; unclear D gene. Germline V gene data show CDR1 as SQVTM and CDR2 as ANQGSEA. The CDR3 has 10 amino acids. Trimming pared 6 bases from V and 6 bases from J, leaving 8 bases between.

V usage is TRBV14 and J usage is TRBJ2-6, with no clear D. Trimming removed 4 bases at V and 3 bases at J, with 7 bases between. CDR3 length equals 14 residues. Germline V gene sequence: CDR1 SGHDN, CDR2 FVKESK. The CDR3 sequence: CASSLGGGANVLTF. The CDR3 nucleotides read TGTGCCAGCAGCCTAGGCGGTGGGGCCAACGTCCTGACTTTC.

V usage is TRBV10-3 and J usage is TRBJ2-1, with 9 bases fitting TRBD1. This CDR3 has 14 residues. V dropped 5 bases and J dropped 6; count of bases not matched to a gene: 5. Germline lookup yields CDR1 ENHRY and CDR2 SYGVKD. The CDR3 loop is CAISTGQGFNEQFF. The CDR3, as DNA: TGTGCCATCAGTACGGGACAGGGTTTCAATGAGCAGTTCTTC.

The table lists this clone with a count of one. A junction end diverges from the germline sequence, so it may reflect a read error. The chain employs TRBV29-1 and TRBJ2-4, with TRBD2 matching over 8 bases. The CDR3 runs to 14 residues. CDR1 is SQVTM, CDR2 ANQGSEA, per germline. This CDR3 reads CSVGGGLAENIQYF. DNA of the CDR3: TGCAGCGTCGGCGGCGGACTAGCCGAAAACATTCAGTACTTC.

The chain combines TRBV27 with TRBJ2-1; TRBD2 matches 8 bases. Germline CDR1 and CDR2: MNHEY and SMNVEV (reference sequence). V was clipped by 5 bases and J by 4 bases; unmatched bases: 7. This CDR3 is built from 15 residues. This chain's CDR3 is CASSPRTSSYNEQFF. For the CDR3, the DNA is TGTGCCAGCAGTCCCCGGACTAGCAGTTACAATGAGCAGTTCTTC.

V is TRBV20-1 and J is TRBJ2-2, with D maybe TRBD1 (5 bases). V was trimmed by 4 bases and J by 5 bases, leaving 5 bases between them. The CDR3 runs 11 residues. CDR1 DFQATT and CDR2 SNEGSKA come from the germline V gene (reference sequence). CDR3 sequence: CSAKGTGELFF. CDR3 DNA: TGCAGTGCTAAGGGGACCGGGGAGCTGTTTTTT.

The chain couples TRBV9 to TRBJ2-7; D gene ambiguous. Germline CDR1 SGDLS, CDR2 YYNGEE. V lost 1 base and J lost 0, with 11 bases in between. The CDR3 extends over 15 amino acids. The CDR3 DNA is TGTGCCAGCAGCGTATACCCCACGAGCTCCTACGAGCAGTACTTC. Protein: CASSVYPTSSYEQYF.

V gene TRBV5-1 combines with J gene TRBJ2-5; 10 bases line up with TRBD2. CDR3 size: 14 residues. Per the germline V gene, CDR1 is SGHRS and CDR2 is YFSETQ. V lost 7 bases, J lost 4 bases, and 7 bases stayed unmatched. The CDR3 DNA reads as TGCGCCAGCTGCATAGCGGGAGGTCGAGAGACCCAGTACTTC. Encoded protein: CASCIAGGRETQYF.

This clone was recorded a few times. The rearrangement uses TRBV10-1 and TRBJ2-2; 10 positions agree with TRBD2. Germline assignment: CDR1 WNHNN and CDR2 SYGVQD (reference sequence). J gave up 5 bases and V 7 bases, and 13 bases lay outside the gene matches. The CDR3 extends over 17 amino acids. The CDR3 loop reads CASIADLAGVVTGELFF. The DNA for the CDR3 is TGCGCCAGCATTGCGGACCTAGCGGGAGTTGTTACCGGGGAGCTGTTTTTT.

V is TRBV11-2 and J is TRBJ2-3, with 8 bases fitting TRBD2. Germline V gene sequence: CDR1 SGHAT, CDR2 FQNNGV. Losses at the gene ends were 4 bases for V and 1 base for J; bases not matched to a gene: 4. The CDR3 contains 15 residues. The CDR3 DNA is TGTGCCAGCAGCTCCGGGACTAGGGGCACAGATACGCAGTATTTT. It translates to CASSSGTRGTDTQYF.

This rearrangement joins TRBV2 to TRBJ2-1; TRBD2 matches at 11 bases. CDR1 SNHLY and CDR2 FYNNEI come from the germline V gene. The CDR3 runs to 19 residues. V trimming: 6 bases; J trimming: 4 bases; junction bases outside the gene matches: 17. CDR3 sequence reads: CASSRTFTLAGGEYNEQFF. The CDR3 DNA follows: TGTGCCAGCAGCCGAACCTTTACCTTAGCGGGAGGGGAATACAATGAGCAGTTCTTC.

CDR3 protein: CASSPGQNYNEQFF. CDR3 nucleotide sequence: TGCGCCAGCAGCCCTGGACAGAATTACAATGAGCAGTTCTTC. The gene calls are TRBV5-1 and TRBJ2-1, with a tentative D call TRBD1 (6 bases). Deletions cut 4 bases from V and 4 bases from J, with 12 bases between. The V gene's germline CDR1 is SGHRS and CDR2 YFSETQ. The CDR3 is made up of 14 amino acids.

This chain joins TRBV5-1 and TRBJ2-3; TRBD2 matches 8 bases. The germline V gene encodes CDR1 SGHRS and CDR2 YFSETQ. Trimming at V came to 6 bases and at J to 2 bases, leaving 5 bases not matched to a gene. The CDR3 consists of 14 residues. The chain's CDR3 is CASTAGGVTDTQYF. The CDR3, as DNA: TGCGCCAGCACGGCGGGAGGAGTCACAGATACGCAGTATTTT.

The V and J genes are TRBV3-1 (or the pseudogene TRBV3-2) and TRBJ2-1; 9 bases line up with TRBD2. The CDR3 extends over 15 amino acids. With 2 bases clipped from V and 5 bases from J, the junction kept 4 bases outside the gene matches. The germline V gene has CDR1 LGHDT and CDR2 YNNKEL (reference sequence). The CDR3 DNA follows: TGTGCCAGCAGCCAATTCGCGGGAGGGGACAATGAGCAGTTCTTC. It yields the protein CASSQFAGGDNEQFF.